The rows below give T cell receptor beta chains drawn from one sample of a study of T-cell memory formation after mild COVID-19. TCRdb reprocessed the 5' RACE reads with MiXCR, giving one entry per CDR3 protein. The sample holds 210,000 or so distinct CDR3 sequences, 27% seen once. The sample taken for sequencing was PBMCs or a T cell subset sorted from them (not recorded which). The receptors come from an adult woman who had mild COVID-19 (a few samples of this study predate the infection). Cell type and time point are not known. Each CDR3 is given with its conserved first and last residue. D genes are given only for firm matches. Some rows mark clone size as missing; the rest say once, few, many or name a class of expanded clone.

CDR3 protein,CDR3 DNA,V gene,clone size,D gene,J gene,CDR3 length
CASSPPEAKDSNQPQHF,TGTGCCAGCTCACCACCGGAGGCAAAGGATAGCAATCAGCCCCAGCATTTT,TRBV18,few,NA,TRBJ1-5,17
CASSFFGGSGANVLTF,TGTGCCAGCAGTTTTTTCGGCGGCTCTGGGGCCAACGTCCTGACTTTC,TRBV12-3/TRBV12-4,NA,NA,TRBJ2-6,16
CASRNDPGQPHLWNEQFF,TGTGCCAGCAGAAATGATCCGGGACAGCCACATCTTTGGAATGAGCAGTTCTTC,TRBV2,NA,TRBD1,TRBJ2-1,18
CASSQDRDYNEQFF,TGTGCCAGCAGCCAGGACAGGGACTACAATGAGCAGTTCTTC,TRBV7-3,few,TRBD1,TRBJ2-1,14
CASSIRARASNEQFF,TGTGCCAGCAGCATACGGGCTAGAGCTTCGAATGAGCAGTTCTTC,TRBV9,NA,NA,TRBJ2-1,15
CASRSGNPYYNEQFF,TGCGCCAGCAGGAGCGGGAACCCTTATTACAATGAGCAGTTCTTC,TRBV5-1,NA,TRBD2,TRBJ2-1,15
CASSRSRAQETQYF,TGTGCCAGCAGCCGATCGCGGGCCCAAGAGACCCAGTACTTC,TRBV11-1,few,NA,TRBJ2-5,14
CASSSRTSGGYNEQFF,TGTGCCAGCAGCTCCCGGACTAGCGGAGGGTACAATGAGCAGTTCTTC,TRBV7-2,few,TRBD2,TRBJ2-1,16
CASSVGGRTDTQYF,TGTGCCAGCAGCGTGGGGGGGCGCACAGATACGCAGTATTTT,TRBV9,NA,NA,TRBJ2-3,14
CASSRALYNQPQHF,TGTGCCAGCAGTCGGGCTCTCTACAATCAGCCCCAGCATTTT,TRBV2,NA,NA,TRBJ1-5,14
CASSPGTSGRSYSYNEQFF,TGTGCCAGCAGCCCCGGGACTAGCGGGAGATCCTACTCCTACAATGAGCAGTTCTTC,TRBV3-1,NA,TRBD2,TRBJ2-1,19
CATSVPDSPDTQYF,TGTGCCACCAGTGTCCCGGACAGTCCAGATACGCAGTATTTT,TRBV24-1,NA,NA,TRBJ2-3,14
CASSLAHGATNEKLFF,TGTGCCAGCAGCTTAGCCCACGGTGCAACTAATGAAAAACTGTTTTTT,TRBV7-8,NA,NA,TRBJ1-4,16
CASSRYPGASGNQPQHF,TGTGCCAGCTCTCGTTACCCAGGGGCCAGTGGCAATCAGCCCCAGCATTTT,TRBV27,few,NA,TRBJ1-5,17
CASSSRAGRSDTQYF,TGTGCCAGCAGCTCCCGGGCAGGGCGGTCAGATACGCAGTATTTT,TRBV7-2,few,NA,TRBJ2-3,15
CASSVNVGGGANKPLTDTQYF,TGTGCCAGCAGCGTAAACGTCGGCGGGGGGGCCAATAAACCCCTCACAGATACGCAGTATTTT,TRBV9,NA,TRBD2,TRBJ2-3,21
CSVGGQGGPHGYTF,TGCAGCGTTGGGGGCCAGGGTGGTCCCCATGGCTACACCTTC,TRBV29-1,NA,NA,TRBJ1-2,14
CSVATGSSGNTIYF,TGCAGCGTGGCGACAGGCAGCTCTGGAAACACCATATATTTT,TRBV29-1,NA,NA,TRBJ1-3,14
CASSWRQGDEQYF,TGTGCCAGCAGTTGGAGACAGGGCGACGAGCAGTACTTC,TRBV12-3/TRBV12-4,few,TRBD1,TRBJ2-7,13
CSVRLAAVGLAKNIQYF,TGCAGCGTTCGACTAGCGGCGGTGGGGTTAGCCAAAAACATTCAGTACTTC,TRBV29-1,NA,TRBD2,TRBJ2-4,17
CSVEPGTLGETQYF,TGCAGCGTTGAACCCGGGACTCTGGGGGAGACCCAGTACTTC,TRBV29-1,few,NA,TRBJ2-5,14
CASSFGQGSDTQYF,TGTGCCAGCAGCTTTGGACAGGGTTCAGATACGCAGTATTTT,TRBV11-1,NA,TRBD1,TRBJ2-3,14
CASSLVPAGEAYEQYF,TGTGCCAGCAGCTTAGTCCCGGCGGGAGAGGCTTACGAGCAGTACTTC,TRBV7-9,NA,TRBD2,TRBJ2-7,16
CASSASGGGYTF,TGTGCCAGCAGCGCAAGCGGAGGTGGCTACACCTTC,TRBV7-2,few,NA,TRBJ1-2,12
CASGAQGFDEQYF,TGTGCCAGTGGCGCACAGGGGTTTGACGAGCAGTACTTC,TRBV28,few,TRBD1,TRBJ2-7,13
CASSPSGLAINEQFF,TGTGCCAGCAGCCCGTCGGGACTAGCAATAAATGAGCAGTTCTTC,TRBV7-2,few,TRBD2,TRBJ2-1,15
CASSLGTGDEKLFF,TGTGCCAGCAGCTTGGGGACAGGGGATGAAAAACTGTTTTTT,TRBV5-5,NA,TRBD1,TRBJ1-4,14
CASSSKWGTEAFF,TGTGCCAGCAGCTCAAAATGGGGCACTGAAGCTTTCTTT,TRBV7-9,NA,NA,TRBJ1-1,13
CASSQEPGMISYEQYF,TGCGCCAGCAGCCAAGAACCAGGGATGATATCCTACGAGCAGTACTTC,TRBV4-1,few,NA,TRBJ2-7,16
CASSFAGESETQYF,TGTGCCAGCAGCTTTGCGGGAGAGTCTGAGACCCAGTACTTC,TRBV11-3,NA,TRBD2,TRBJ2-5,14
CASSLEGTEGKLFF,TGCGCCAGCAGCTTGGAAGGGACCGAAGGAAAACTGTTTTTT,TRBV5-1,NA,NA,TRBJ1-4,14
CASSQELRGEQGNYGYTF,TGCGCCAGCAGCCAAGAATTGCGGGGCGAACAGGGGAACTATGGCTACACCTTC,TRBV4-1,NA,TRBD1,TRBJ1-2,18
CASSLGRDRGSEQYF,TGTGCCAGCAGTTTGGGCCGGGACAGGGGGAGCGAGCAGTACTTC,TRBV27,few,TRBD1,TRBJ2-7,15